Each of the 29 T cell receptor beta chains below was sequenced from the same sample in a study of T-cell reconstitution after alpha-beta-depleted transplantation in children. Construction of the TCRbeta library involved unique molecular identifiers. Each CDR3 protein gets one entry after TCRdb re-called the PCR reads with MiXCR. This table holds about 980,000 distinct CDR3 sequences, roughly 29% found once. This specimen was PBMCs, mostly from graft donor cells, taken 360 days after TCRalphabeta/CD19-depleted stem cell transplant. These receptors all come from a boy in the first two years of life who had a stem cell transplant for SCID, so the T cells may come from the graft donor.

The chain recombines TRBV20-1 with TRBJ2-1; D not resolved. CDR3 length: 12 amino acids. The germline V and J ends were trimmed by 0 bases and 8 bases, with 8 bases remaining between them. Germline CDR1 reads DFQATT; CDR2 reads SNEGSKA (reference sequence). CDR3 region: CSARESQDEQFF. CDR3 DNA: TGCAGTGCTAGAGAATCGCAGGATGAGCAGTTCTTC.

This clonotype has just one count. The V gene is TRBV6-2 or TRBV6-3, the J gene TRBJ2-7; D is perhaps TRBD1 (7 bases). The ends were cut back, 7 bases at V and 6 bases at J, with 19 bases in the middle. Germline V lookup: CDR1 MNHEY, CDR2 SVGEGT. This CDR3 contains 14 residues. DNA of the CDR3: TGTGCCAGCACCAACCTCCGGCAGGGGGGCGAGCAGTACTTC. It is translated as CASTNLRQGGEQYF.

In this sample, this clonotype turned up once. The chain combines TRBV5-1 with TRBJ2-4; no clear D. The V and J ends lost 3 bases and 0 bases respectively, with 13 bases between them. This CDR3 region has 16 residues. Germline loops: CDR1 SGHRS, CDR2 YFSETQ. CDR3: CASSSDVVLAKNIQYF. CDR3 bases: TGCGCCAGCAGCTCTGACGTTGTACTAGCCAAAAACATTCAGTACTTC.

The chain couples TRBV6-5 to TRBJ2-7, with D hard to call. V lost 2 bases and J lost 1, with 15 bases in between. This CDR3 is built from 16 residues. Germline lookup yields CDR1 MNHEY and CDR2 SVGAGI. CDR3 protein: CASSYGVGSISYEQYF. CDR3 sequence (DNA): TGTGCCAGCAGTTACGGGGTAGGGTCTATATCCTACGAGCAGTACTTC.

This clonotype was seen only a few times. J is TRBJ2-2 and V is TRBV7-2; maybe TRBD2 (6 bases). Germline V gene lookup returns CDR1 SGHTA and CDR2 FQGNSA. The V gene lost 4 bases and the J gene lost 7 bases, with 19 bases spanning the gap. This CDR3 region has 16 residues. CDR3 protein: CASSWDRTMSVGELFF. The CDR3 nucleotides read TGTGCCAGCAGCTGGGATCGGACTATGAGTGTCGGGGAGCTGTTTTTT.

This chain links TRBV28 with TRBJ1-5; the D gene is possibly TRBD1 (5 bases). Between the trimmed V and J ends, which lost 8 bases and 0 bases, there was a span of 14 bases. Germline-derived CDR1 and CDR2 are MDHEN and SYDVKM. This CDR3 contains 15 residues. Here the CDR3 DNA reads TGTGCCAGCGACCGCCTCGGGACTAGCAATCAGCCCCAGCATTTT. This gives the protein CASDRLGTSNQPQHF.

This clonotype occurred a few times. This sequence joins TRBV9 and TRBJ2-1, with unresolved D. V lost 4 bases and J 0 bases, leaving 14 bases between the germline ends. The germline gives CDR1 SGDLS, CDR2 YYNGEE. The CDR3 contains 16 residues. The CDR3, as DNA: TGTGCCAGCAGCCACGGTGGGGTTGCCTCCTACAATGAGCAGTTCTTC. Residues: CASSHGGVASYNEQFF.

This chain links TRBV6-1 with TRBJ2-2, with 7 bases lining up with TRBD1. Germline CDR1 MNHNS, CDR2 SASEGT. This CDR3 region has 17 residues. V lost 6 bases and J lost 1; bases outside the gene matches: 11. The CDR3 region is CASRNRDSRLNTGELFF. The DNA for the CDR3 is TGTGCCAGCAGGAACCGGGACAGTCGACTGAACACCGGGGAGCTGTTTTTT.

This clonotype has a handful of counts. The chain has TRBV21-1 and TRBJ2-7. TRBV21-1 is given as a pseudogene. This CDR3 region has 13 residues. The CDR3 nucleotides are TGTGCCAGCAGCAAAGGTCGCAGCTACGAGCAGTACTTC. It specifies CASSKGRSYEQYF.

This clonotype has only a few counts. The V gene is TRBV20-1, the J gene TRBJ2-5; D not resolved. V dropped 1 base and J dropped 0 bases, with 9 bases sitting between them. Germline CDR1 and CDR2: DFQATT and SNEGSKA (reference sequence). The CDR3 runs to 14 residues. Here the CDR3 DNA reads TGCAGTGCTAGAGGCCCAGGACACCAAGAGACCCAGTACTTC. This gives the protein CSARGPGHQETQYF.

The rearrangement uses TRBV28 and TRBJ2-1, with 14 positions matching TRBD2. The CDR3 has 17 amino acids. Trimming took 5 bases from V and 6 from J; bases not matched to a gene: 9. In germline, CDR1 is MDHEN, CDR2 SYDVKM. CDR3 in amino acids: CASSGLPGLAGVNEQFF. CDR3 sequence (DNA): TGTGCCAGCAGTGGATTGCCGGGACTAGCGGGGGTCAATGAGCAGTTCTTC.

This clonotype occurred a few times. The chain carries TRBV3-1 and TRBJ2-1; D not resolved. Trimming cost V 0 bases and J 2 bases, with 5 bases left between them. This CDR3 has 14 amino acids. Germline-derived CDR1 and CDR2 are LGHDT and YNNKEL (reference sequence). This chain's CDR3 is CASSQDKAYNEQFF. For the CDR3, the DNA is TGTGCCAGCAGCCAAGATAAGGCCTACAATGAGCAGTTCTTC.

The CDR3 DNA is TGTGCCAGCAGCCCAAGACATGGAACGGTGGTTTTCCAAGAGACCCAGTACTTC. Its translation is CASSPRHGTVVFQETQYF. This sequence joins TRBV5-6 and TRBJ2-5; D call uncertain. CDR1 SGHDT and CDR2 YYEEEE come from the germline V gene. The V end lost 4 bases, the J end lost 1 base, and 23 bases lay between the germline ends. The CDR3 loop spans 18 amino acids.

The CDR3 reads CASSLREGPGQPQHF. The CDR3 DNA sequence: TGTGCCAGCAGCTTACGGGAGGGGCCGGGACAGCCCCAGCATTTT. This chain uses TRBV7-8 with TRBJ1-5, with TRBD1 as a possible D gene (5 bases). The ends were cut back, 2 bases at V and 7 bases at J, with 15 bases in the middle. Germline V gene lookup returns CDR1 SGHVS and CDR2 FQNEAQ. The CDR3 runs to 15 residues.

The V call is TRBV20-1, the J call TRBJ1-1; 8 nucleotides align to TRBD1. Germline V gene data show CDR1 as DFQATT and CDR2 as SNEGSKA (reference sequence). This CDR3 has 14 residues. Losses at the gene ends were 3 bases for V and 3 bases for J; bases not matched to a gene: 6. The DNA for the CDR3 is TGCAGTGCTAGGCAGGGGGCGCGGGACACTGAAGCTTTCTTT. It yields the protein CSARQGARDTEAFF.

The V and J genes are TRBV12-3 or TRBV12-4 and TRBJ1-1; a weak D match, TRBD1 (6 bases). Trimming pared 3 bases from V and 0 bases from J, leaving 11 bases between. The length of the CDR3 is 15 residues. The CDR3: CASSFYRELNTEAFF. DNA for the CDR3: TGTGCCAGCAGTTTTTACAGGGAGTTGAACACTGAAGCTTTCTTT.

The rearrangement joins TRBV18 to TRBJ2-1; D is uncertain. This CDR3 region has 14 residues. The V and J ends lost 7 bases and 6 bases respectively, with 16 bases between them. The germline CDR1 and CDR2 sequences are KGHSH and LQKENI. The CDR3, as DNA: TGTGCCAGCTGCCCGAGTCTCAGGACCAATGAGCAGTTCTTC. Protein: CASCPSLRTNEQFF.

Only one count was recorded for this clonotype. The V and J genes are TRBV6-1 and TRBJ1-2; D possibly corresponds to TRBD1 (5 bases). Trimming cost V 0 bases and J 3 bases, with 17 bases left between them. Germline V lookup: CDR1 MNHNS, CDR2 SASEGT. CDR3 length equals 17 residues. DNA for the CDR3: TGTGCCAGCAGTGAAGCACTCTCTGCGGAGGGGTACTATGGCTACACCTTC. The encoded protein is CASSEALSAEGYYGYTF.

V and J are TRBV20-1 and TRBJ2-2; 7 bases are a match to TRBD1. CDR1 and CDR2 from the germline V gene are DFQATT and SNEGSKA (reference sequence). V lost 0 bases to trimming and J lost 0 bases; unmatched junction nucleotides: 7. The CDR3 length is 17 residues. CDR3 protein: CSARDRRQGSNTGELFF. The CDR3 coding sequence is TGCAGTGCTAGAGACCGGAGACAGGGATCGAACACCGGGGAGCTGTTTTTT.

There are a few counts of this clonotype. The chain links TRBV5-8 to TRBJ2-5; the D gene could be TRBD1 or TRBD2 (5 bases each). V gave up 3 bases and J gave up 1 base, with 16 bases separating them. This CDR3 is 16 amino acids long. Per the germline V gene, CDR1 is SGHTS and CDR2 is YDEGEE. As DNA, the CDR3 is TGTGCCAGCAGCTCTCCCCCGAGAGGGGCCCAAGAGACCCAGTACTTC. It translates to CASSSPPRGAQETQYF.

The gene calls are TRBV7-2 and TRBJ1-6, with a weak D call TRBD1 (5 bases). CDR1 and CDR2 from the germline V gene are SGHTA and FQGNSA. The CDR3 is made up of 13 amino acids. The V and J ends lost 2 bases and 10 bases respectively, with 9 bases between them. CDR3 residues: CASSLSRGSPLHF. The CDR3 DNA sequence: TGTGCCAGCAGCTTATCGAGGGGCTCACCCCTCCACTTT.

This clonotype was counted between two and nine times. The genes are TRBV5-1 and TRBJ1-1; D is ambiguous. Trimming cost V 4 bases and J 5 bases, with 15 bases left between them. The CDR3 has 14 residues. Germline CDR1 and CDR2: SGHRS and YFSETQ. The CDR3 sequence: CASSPAAPRTEAFF. DNA for the CDR3: TGCGCCAGCAGCCCAGCGGCCCCTCGGACTGAAGCTTTCTTT. The whole variable domain, filled in from reference TRBV5-1 and TRBJ1-1, reads KAGVTQTPRYLIKTRGQQVTLSCSPISGHRSVSWYQQTPGQGLQFLFEYFSETQRNKGNFPGRFSGRQFSNSRSEMNVSTLELGDSALYLCASSPAAPRTEAFFGQGTRLTVV.

This chain joins TRBV4-3 and TRBJ2-7, with D possibly matching TRBD1 (5 bases). Trimming left V 4 bases short and J 6 bases short, with 16 bases between. CDR3 length equals 14 residues. CDR1 is LGHNA and CDR2 is YSLEER in the germline V gene. CDR3 bases: TGCGCCAGCAGCCTCAAGGCGAGTGGGGCCGAGCAGTACTTC. Residues: CASSLKASGAEQYF.

The rearrangement uses TRBV20-1 and TRBJ2-7; 15 nucleotides align to TRBD2. With 0 bases clipped from V and 0 bases from J, the junction kept 9 bases outside the gene matches. This CDR3 has 19 amino acids. The V gene's germline CDR1 is DFQATT and CDR2 SNEGSKA (reference sequence). The CDR3 region has the DNA TGCAGTGCTAGAGATCTCTTTGGACTAGCGGGGGGGAGCTCCTACGAGCAGTACTTC. Translated: CSARDLFGLAGGSSYEQYF.

This clonotype came up a few times. The chain's CDR3 is CASSSLDRATGELFF. The CDR3 DNA is TGTGCCAGCAGTTCCCTGGACAGGGCCACCGGGGAGCTGTTTTTT. The rearrangement joins TRBV12-3 or TRBV12-4 to TRBJ2-2; 8 nucleotides agree with TRBD1. V was pared by 4 bases and J by 4 bases, with 5 bases of the junction left unmatched. This CDR3 contains 15 residues.

This clonotype was detected only a few times. The genes are TRBV7-3 and TRBJ1-1; D not certain. The germline gives CDR1 SGHTA, CDR2 FQGTGA. Trimming cost V 5 bases and J 4 bases, with 11 bases left between them. This CDR3 has 13 residues. CDR3 amino acids: CASSPERATEAFF. CDR3 DNA sequence: TGTGCCAGCAGCCCGGAGAGGGCCACTGAAGCTTTCTTT.

This clonotype was detected a few times. The chain links TRBV7-9 to TRBJ2-7; D possibly matches TRBD1 or TRBD2 (5 bases each). Trimming pared 1 base from V and 5 bases from J, leaving 12 bases between. The CDR3 is 14 residues long. CDR1 and CDR2 from the germline V gene are SEHNR and FQNEAQ (reference sequence). CDR3 nucleotides: TGTGCCAGCAGCTTAGGCGTGGGGGTGAACGAGCAGTACTTC. Translating it yields CASSLGVGVNEQYF.

The chain links TRBV6-2 or TRBV6-3 to TRBJ1-4; TRBD1 agrees at 8 bases. V gave up 6 bases and J gave up 0 bases; unmatched junction bases: 6. Germline values: CDR1 MNHEY, CDR2 SVGEGT. The CDR3 spans 16 residues. The CDR3 loop is CASSLGTGPTNEKLFF. CDR3 coding DNA: TGTGCCAGCAGCCTCGGGACAGGACCAACTAATGAAAAACTGTTTTTT.

CDR3 loop: CSARGTGTGGPLAKNIQYF. The CDR3 DNA follows: TGCAGTGCTAGAGGAACGGGGACAGGGGGCCCTCTAGCCAAAAACATTCAGTACTTC. The J gene is TRBJ2-4, the V gene TRBV20-1, with 12 bases that match TRBD1. The CDR3 has 19 residues. V shed 1 base and J 0 bases; nucleotides not matched to a gene: 10. CDR1 is DFQATT and CDR2 is SNEGSKA in the germline V gene (reference sequence).